This T cell receptor beta chain was profiled in a study of blood T cell repertoires in COVID-19. Looking at the study overall: COVID-19 samples from acute and convalescent phases originated in the United States, Italy and Spain. In each case, the material was cDNA or gDNA derived from T cells, B-cell-depleted T cells, or PBMCs.

Original methodology: Cell counts per sample came from amplifying reference gene primers. The method was immunoSEQ multiplex PCR; TCRdb's version includes in-frame clones alone and lacks a portion of them. Clone size and V and J calls were adopted from that table, with D and trimming inferred from the DNA. This repertoire shows 180,000 or so clones, 70% to 85% found once; its top ten account for approximately 12%. This CDR3 is 11 amino acids long. The germline V gene has CDR1 MNHNY and CDR2 SVGAGI (reference sequence). Trimming took 4 bases from V and 8 from J, leaving 6 bases between them. The rearrangement joins TRBV6-6 to TRBJ1-5; D gene ambiguous. The receptor was derived from a man between 45 and 60 years old who had recovered from COVID-19. Sequenced: peripheral blood. CDR3: CASSLEEPQHF. CDR3 DNA sequence: TGTGCCAGCAGTTTAGAGGAGCCCCAGCATTTT.